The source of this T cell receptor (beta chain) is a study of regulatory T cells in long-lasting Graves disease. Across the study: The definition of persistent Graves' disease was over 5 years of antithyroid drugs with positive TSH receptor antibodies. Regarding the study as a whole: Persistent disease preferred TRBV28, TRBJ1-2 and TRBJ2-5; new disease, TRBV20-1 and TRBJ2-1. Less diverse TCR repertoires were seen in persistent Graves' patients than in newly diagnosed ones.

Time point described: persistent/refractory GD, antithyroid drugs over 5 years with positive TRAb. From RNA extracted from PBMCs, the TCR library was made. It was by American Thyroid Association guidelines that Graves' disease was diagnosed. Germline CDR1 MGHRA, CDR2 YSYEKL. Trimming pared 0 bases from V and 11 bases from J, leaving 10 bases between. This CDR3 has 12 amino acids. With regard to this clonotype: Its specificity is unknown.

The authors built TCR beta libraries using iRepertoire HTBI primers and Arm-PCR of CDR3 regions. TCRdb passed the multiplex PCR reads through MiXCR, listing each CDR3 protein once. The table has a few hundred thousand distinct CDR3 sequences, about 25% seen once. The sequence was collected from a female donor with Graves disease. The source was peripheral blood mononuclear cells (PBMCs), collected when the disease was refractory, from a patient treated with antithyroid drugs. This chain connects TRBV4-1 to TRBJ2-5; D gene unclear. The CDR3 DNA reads TGCGCCAGCAGCCAAGATCAACAGTGGCAGTACTTC. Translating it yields CASSQDQQWQYF.